Following are 32 T cell receptor beta chains from one sample sequenced in a study of cytomegalovirus exposure and HLA in healthy donors. The primer mix had 60 Vbeta and 13 Jbeta primers. The method was immunoSEQ multiplex PCR; TCRdb's version includes in-frame clones alone and lacks a portion of them. The data contain about 220,000 clones, 70% to 80% of them singletons. Sequenced: PBMCs. These receptor sequences come from a woman in her 30s in good health and CMV-seronegative.

The V gene is TRBV5-6, the J gene TRBJ2-1, with a possible D match to TRBD2 (5 bases). The ends were cut back, 9 bases at V and 0 bases at J, with 25 bases in the middle. CDR1 is SGHDT, CDR2 YYEEEE, per germline. CDR3 length: 18 residues. CDR3 in amino acids: CAISGDRLIAYSYNEQFF. The CDR3 DNA is TGTGCCATCAGTGGGGATAGACTGATAGCGTACTCCTACAATGAGCAGTTCTTC.

The chain employs TRBV9 and TRBJ1-2; maybe TRBD1 (6 bases). The germline V and J ends were trimmed by 1 base and 3 bases, with 10 bases remaining between them. The CDR3 sequence is 14 residues long. Germline V lookup: CDR1 SGDLS, CDR2 YYNGEE. In DNA form, the CDR3 reads TGTGCCAGCAGCGTAAATAGACAGGACTATGGCTACACCTTC. It yields the protein CASSVNRQDYGYTF. Full variable domain (rest looked up from reference TRBV9 and TRBJ1-2): DSGVTQTPKHLITATGQRVTLRCSPRSGDLSVYWYQQSLDQGLQFLIQYYNGEERAKGNILERFSAQQFPDLHSELNLSSLELGDSALYFCASSVNRQDYGYTFGSGTRLTVV.

CDR3 residues: CAWSVTEGADTQYF. CDR3 DNA: TGTGCCTGGAGTGTGACGGAGGGCGCAGATACGCAGTATTTT. The chain uses TRBV30 and TRBJ2-3; tentative D call: TRBD2 (6 bases). V lost 0 bases, J lost 4 bases, and 11 bases lay in between. Germline CDR1 is GTSNPN and CDR2 is SVGIG (reference sequence). The CDR3 is 14 residues long.

This chain joins TRBV27 and TRBJ2-7, with 8 bases identical to TRBD2. This CDR3 comprises 14 residues. V was clipped by 5 bases and J by 4 bases; unmatched bases: 7. CDR1 and CDR2 (germline): MNHEY, SMNVEV (reference sequence). The CDR3 protein is CASSPWTSSYEQYF. The DNA for the CDR3 is TGTGCCAGCAGTCCCTGGACTAGCAGTTACGAGCAGTACTTC.

The rearrangement uses TRBV9 and TRBJ2-1; a possible D gene is TRBD2 (5 bases). The CDR3 runs to 16 residues. From germline, CDR1 is SGDLS and CDR2 YYNGEE. With 3 bases removed from V and 7 bases from J, the gap between germline ends came to 20 bases. The CDR3 DNA sequence: TGTGCCAGCAGCGGATCAGCGGACCCCTCGAATAATGAGCAGTTCTTC. This gives the protein CASSGSADPSNNEQFF.

This clone turned up a few times. This sequence joins TRBV6-5 and TRBJ1-1; 7 bases line up with TRBD1. CDR1 MNHEY and CDR2 SVGAGI come from the germline V gene. The CDR3 length is 12 residues. J gave up 7 bases and V 8 bases, and 7 bases lay outside the gene matches. DNA for the CDR3: TGTGCCAGCGGCGGATGGGACAGTGAAGCTTTCTTT. Its translation: CASGGWDSEAFF.

This clone was detected only once. The chain has TRBV6-4 and TRBJ2-1; TRBD2 agrees at 7 bases. Germline V lookup: CDR1 MRHNA, CDR2 SNTAGT. V dropped 3 bases and J dropped 1; count of bases not matched to a gene: 0. There are 14 residues in the CDR3. The CDR3 region is CASSERGSYNEQFF. DNA of the CDR3: TGTGCCAGCAGTGAGCGGGGGTCCTACAATGAGCAGTTCTTC.

V is TRBV5-1 and J is TRBJ2-3, with D perhaps TRBD2 (6 bases). Per germline, CDR1 SGHRS and CDR2 YFSETQ. The CDR3 runs to 15 residues. Between the trimmed V and J ends, which lost 4 bases and 8 bases, there was a span of 20 bases. CDR3: CASSPLASMDGTQYF. In DNA form, the CDR3 reads TGCGCCAGCAGCCCCCTAGCGTCCATGGATGGTACGCAGTATTTT. Supplemented by reference TRBV5-1 and TRBJ2-3, the full variable domain reads KAGVTQTPRYLIKTRGQQVTLSCSPISGHRSVSWYQQTPGQGLQFLFEYFSETQRNKGNFPGRFSGRQFSNSRSEMNVSTLELGDSALYLCASSPLASMDGTQYFGPGTRLTVL.

CDR3 bases: TGCGCCAGCAGCCGGGACAGGGAGAACACCGGGGAGCTGTTTTTT. It yields the protein CASSRDRENTGELFF. The chain is built from TRBV5-1 and TRBJ2-2; 9 bases are a match to TRBD1. The V and J ends lost 4 bases and 1 base, in that order; junction bases with no gene match: 2. The CDR3 contains 15 residues. Germline V CDR1 and CDR2: SGHRS, YFSETQ.

The chain couples TRBV5-1 to TRBJ2-4; 7 bases line up with TRBD1. CDR3 length: 13 residues. Germline CDR1 is SGHRS and CDR2 is YFSETQ. The ends lost 0 bases at V and 7 bases at J; junction bases unmatched: 1. CDR3: CASSLGQGNIQYF. As DNA, the CDR3 is TGCGCCAGCAGCTTGGGACAGGGTAACATTCAGTACTTC.

The V gene is TRBV11-2, the J gene TRBJ2-7, with 9 positions matching TRBD1. V shed 6 bases and J 3 bases; nucleotides not matched to a gene: 18. Looked up from germline, CDR1 is SGHAT and CDR2 is FQNNGV. This CDR3 region has 18 residues. The CDR3 region is CASRHVPDRGAFGYEQYF. DNA for the CDR3: TGTGCCAGCAGACATGTACCGGACAGGGGAGCATTCGGCTACGAGCAGTACTTC.

This sequence joins TRBV9 and TRBJ2-5; the D gene is possibly TRBD2 (5 bases). The J call may be incorrect, as the DNA end agrees better with TRBJ2-7. Germline V gene data show CDR1 as SGDLS and CDR2 as YYNGEE. The CDR3 consists of 12 residues. CDR3 sequence reads: CASSSRDVEQYF. CDR3 DNA: TGTGCCAGCAGCAGCCGGGATGTCGAGCAGTACTTC.

The rearrangement uses TRBV19 and TRBJ2-7, with D perhaps TRBD2 (6 bases). CDR1 and CDR2 (germline): LNHDA, SQIVND (reference sequence). The CDR3 spans 16 residues. Deletions cut 1 base from V and 4 bases from J, with 17 bases between. The CDR3: CASSIGGGRRGYEQYF. CDR3 DNA sequence: TGTGCCAGTAGTATAGGGGGAGGACGGCGAGGATACGAGCAGTACTTC.

The CDR3 spells CAWSLGQGVWELFF. Written as DNA, the CDR3 is TGTGCCTGGAGTTTGGGACAGGGCGTATGGGAGCTGTTTTTT. This chain joins TRBV30 and TRBJ2-2; 9 bases fit TRBD1. From germline, CDR1 is GTSNPN and CDR2 SVGIG (reference sequence). The CDR3 contains 14 residues. Trimming at V came to 2 bases and at J to 9 bases, leaving 7 bases not matched to a gene.

As regards this clone: The junction departs from germline at one end; a sequencing error may be responsible. The chain links TRBV5-1 to TRBJ2-3; 11 bases agree with TRBD2. CDR3 length: 15 residues. Germline CDR1 is SGHRS and CDR2 is YFSETQ. Written as DNA, the CDR3 is TGCGCCAGCAGCTCCGGGACTAGCGGCACGGATACGCAGTATTTT. It is translated as CASSSGTSGTDTQYF.

The chain recombines TRBV5-4 with TRBJ2-1, with 10 bases identical to TRBD2. J gave up 9 bases and V 4 bases, and 10 bases lay outside the gene matches. Germline assignment: CDR1 SGHNT and CDR2 YYREEE (reference sequence). This CDR3 region has 15 residues. The CDR3 region has the DNA TGTGCCAGCAGCGGGGGACTAGCGATCGGGCTTGAGCAGTTCTTC. This encodes CASSGGLAIGLEQFF. Drawing the rest from reference TRBV5-4 and TRBJ2-1, the complete variable domain is ETGVTQSPTHLIKTRGQQVTLRCSSQSGHNTVSWYQQALGQGPQFIFQYYREEENGRGNFPPRFSGLQFPNYSSELNVNALELDDSALYLCASSGGLAIGLEQFFGPGTRLTVL.

The CDR3: CASRRDGSFLGYTF. DNA of the CDR3: TGTGCCAGCAGACGGGATGGGAGCTTTTTAGGCTACACCTTC. The J gene is TRBJ1-2, the V gene TRBV28; D ambiguous. Germline values: CDR1 MDHEN, CDR2 SYDVKM. This CDR3 region has 14 residues. V was pared by 6 bases and J by 8 bases, with 19 bases between.

The chain employs TRBV11-2 and TRBJ2-7; no definite D call. Trimming removed 6 bases from V and 0 bases from J, with 9 bases in between. Germline loops: CDR1 SGHAT, CDR2 FQNNGV. CDR3 length: 13 amino acids. The chain's CDR3 is CASSESLSYEQYF. DNA for the CDR3: TGTGCCAGCAGTGAGAGTCTCTCCTACGAGCAGTACTTC.

V usage is TRBV4-2 and J usage is TRBJ2-3, with D possibly matching TRBD2 (5 bases). Germline lookup yields CDR1 LGHNA and CDR2 YNFKEQ. V was trimmed by 4 bases and J by 3 bases, leaving 11 bases between them. The CDR3 is 14 amino acids. The CDR3 spells CASSPRAGTDTQYF. The DNA of the CDR3 is TGTGCCAGCAGCCCGAGGGCCGGGACAGATACGCAGTATTTT.

This clone was recorded a few times. The genes are TRBV2 and TRBJ2-7; 8 bases match TRBD1. This CDR3 comprises 13 residues. V lost 7 bases and J lost 7; bases outside the gene matches: 9. Germline CDR1 reads SNHLY; CDR2 reads FYNNEI. Here the CDR3 DNA reads TGTGCCAGCAACAGGGGGGCAATGGGAGAGCAGTACTTC. This translates into CASNRGAMGEQYF. The variable domain in full, completed from reference TRBV2 and TRBJ2-7, reads EPEVTQTPSHQVTQMGQEVILRCVPISNHLYFYWYRQILGQKVEFLVSFYNNEISEKSEIFDDQFSVERPDGSNFTLKIRSTKLEDSAMYFCASNRGAMGEQYFGPGTRLTVT.

This clone was seen a single time. The V gene is TRBV2, the J gene TRBJ1-2, with D possibly being TRBD1 (5 bases). With 6 bases removed from V and 8 bases from J, the gap between germline ends came to 10 bases. The CDR3 is 11 residues long. Germline V gives CDR1 SNHLY, CDR2 FYNNEI. This CDR3 is CASSGGDGYTF. CDR3 coding DNA: TGTGCCAGCAGCGGGGGGGACGGCTACACCTTC.

J is TRBJ1-2 and V is TRBV30; D gene uncertain. This CDR3 spans 11 amino acids. Trimming took off 3 bases at V and 9 bases at J, with 11 bases between the two ends. Germline values: CDR1 GTSNPN, CDR2 SVGIG (reference sequence). The CDR3 spells CAWSPSMSYTF. CDR3 coding DNA: TGTGCCTGGAGCCCGTCTATGAGCTACACCTTC.

The V call is TRBV11-2, the J call TRBJ1-2, with D unresolved. The CDR3 is 12 residues long. CDR1 and CDR2 from the germline V gene are SGHAT and FQNNGV. With 0 bases removed from V and 7 bases from J, the gap between germline ends came to 6 bases. The CDR3 here is CASSLEESGYTF. In DNA form, the CDR3 reads TGTGCCAGCAGCTTAGAGGAGAGTGGCTACACCTTC.

The count of this clone is one. V and J are TRBV5-6 and TRBJ1-1, with 7 bases aligning to TRBD1. Losses at the gene ends were 5 bases for V and 6 bases for J; bases not matched to a gene: 7. CDR1 is SGHDT, CDR2 YYEEEE, per germline. CDR3 length: 13 residues. The CDR3 DNA follows: TGTGCCAGCAGGGAGACAGGGCTCGCTGAAGCTTTCTTT. Translation gives CASRETGLAEAFF.

This clone was detected only once. V and J are TRBV10-3 and TRBJ2-1, with D perhaps matching TRBD2 (6 bases). V was clipped by 3 bases and J by 4 bases, with 13 bases between them. The CDR3 length is 15 residues. Germline assignment: CDR1 ENHRY and CDR2 SYGVKD. CDR3 nucleotide sequence: TGTGCCATCAGTGAAGGGCGGGAAGGGTACAATGAGCAGTTCTTC. It encodes CAISEGREGYNEQFF.

The gene calls are TRBV4-2 and TRBJ1-4, with 8 bases matching TRBD1. V lost 4 bases, J lost 8 bases, and 12 bases stayed unmatched. CDR1 is LGHNA, CDR2 YNFKEQ, per germline. The CDR3 has 16 residues. The chain's CDR3 is CASSRAPTGVGEKLFF. The CDR3 DNA follows: TGTGCCAGCAGCCGGGCCCCGACAGGGGTGGGAGAAAAACTGTTTTTT.

The chain links TRBV10-3 to TRBJ2-7; D is ambiguous. This CDR3 has 12 amino acids. Germline loops: CDR1 ENHRY, CDR2 SYGVKD. The V end was cut by 7 bases, the J end by 5 bases, with 12 bases between. CDR3 nucleotides: TGTGCCATCACCGACGCGGCGGACGAGCAGTACTTC. Protein sequence: CAITDAADEQYF.

This chain joins TRBV19 and TRBJ1-5; D might be TRBD1 (5 bases). V was pared by 1 base and J by 6 bases, with 7 bases between. The germline gives CDR1 LNHDA, CDR2 SQIVND (reference sequence). CDR3 length equals 13 residues. CDR3 in DNA: TGTGCCAGTAGTATAGTCAGGGTTCAGCCCCAGCATTTT. Translating it yields CASSIVRVQPQHF.

The genes are TRBV27 and TRBJ1-2; 9 bases are a match to TRBD1. The CDR3 length is 14 residues. Germline V gene sequence: CDR1 MNHEY, CDR2 SMNVEV (reference sequence). Trimming cost V 4 bases and J 6 bases; bases outside gene matches: 6. CDR3 sequence reads: CASSSLGTGHGYTF. The CDR3, as DNA: TGTGCCAGCAGTTCACTCGGGACAGGGCATGGCTACACCTTC.

This chain joins TRBV10-1 and TRBJ2-2, with D maybe TRBD2 (5 bases). Germline V gene sequence: CDR1 WNHNN, CDR2 SYGVQD (reference sequence). Trimming shortened V by 3 bases and J by 7 bases, and 9 bases separated the two germline ends. CDR3 length: 13 amino acids. The CDR3 sequence is CASSEGGVGELFF. The CDR3, as DNA: TGCGCCAGCAGTGAAGGAGGAGTCGGGGAGCTGTTTTTT.

This chain joins TRBV29-1 and TRBJ2-1; possible D gene TRBD2, 6 bases. With 6 bases removed from V and 9 bases from J, the gap between germline ends came to 9 bases. The CDR3 is 10 residues long. From germline, CDR1 is SQVTM and CDR2 ANQGSEA. CDR3 nucleotide sequence: TGCAGCGTCCACGGGGGTGAGCAGTTCTTC. Translation gives CSVHGGEQFF.

The rearrangement joins TRBV2 to TRBJ1-5, with a weak D call TRBD1 (5 bases). Germline V CDR1 and CDR2: SNHLY, FYNNEI. This CDR3 spans 15 amino acids. V was cut by 5 bases and J by 9 bases, with 20 bases left in between. CDR3 in DNA: TGTGCCAGCAGTACCCTGGACCAGGGCGGCTGGCCCCAGCATTTT. It encodes CASSTLDQGGWPQHF. The full variable domain, with the rest looked up from reference TRBV2 and TRBJ1-5, is EPEVTQTPSHQVTQMGQEVILRCVPISNHLYFYWYRQILGQKVEFLVSFYNNEISEKSEIFDDQFSVERPDGSNFTLKIRSTKLEDSAMYFCASSTLDQGGWPQHFGDGTRLSIL.